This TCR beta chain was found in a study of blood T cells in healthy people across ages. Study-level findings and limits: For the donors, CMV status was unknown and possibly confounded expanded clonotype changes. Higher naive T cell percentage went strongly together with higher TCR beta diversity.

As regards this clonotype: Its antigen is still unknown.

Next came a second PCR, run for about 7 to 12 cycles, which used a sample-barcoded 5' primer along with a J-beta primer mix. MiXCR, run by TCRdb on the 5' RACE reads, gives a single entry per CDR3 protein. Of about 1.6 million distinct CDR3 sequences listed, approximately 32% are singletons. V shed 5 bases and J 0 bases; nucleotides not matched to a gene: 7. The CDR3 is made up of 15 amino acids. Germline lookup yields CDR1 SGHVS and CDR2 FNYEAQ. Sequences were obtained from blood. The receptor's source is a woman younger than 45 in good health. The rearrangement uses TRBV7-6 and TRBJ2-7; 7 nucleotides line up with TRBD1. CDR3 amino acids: CASSLGQESSYEQYF. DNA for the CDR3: TGTGCCAGCAGCCTAGGACAGGAGAGCTCCTACGAGCAGTACTTC.